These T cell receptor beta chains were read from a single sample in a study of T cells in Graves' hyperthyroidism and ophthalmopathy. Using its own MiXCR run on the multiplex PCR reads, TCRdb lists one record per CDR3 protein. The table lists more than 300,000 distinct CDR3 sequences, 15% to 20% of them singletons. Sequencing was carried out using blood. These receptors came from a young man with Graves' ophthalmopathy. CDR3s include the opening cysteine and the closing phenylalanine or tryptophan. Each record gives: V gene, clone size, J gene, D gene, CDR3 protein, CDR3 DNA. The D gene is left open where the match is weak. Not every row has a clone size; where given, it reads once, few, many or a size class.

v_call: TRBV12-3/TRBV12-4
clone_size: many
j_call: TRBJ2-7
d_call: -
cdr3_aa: CASSFGLEQYF
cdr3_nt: TGTGCCAGCAGTTTCGGGCTCGAGCAGTACTTC

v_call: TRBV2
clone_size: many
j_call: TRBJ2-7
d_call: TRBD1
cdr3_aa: CASTLQGLNEQYF
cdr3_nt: TGTGCCAGCACGCTACAGGGGCTCAACGAGCAGTACTTC

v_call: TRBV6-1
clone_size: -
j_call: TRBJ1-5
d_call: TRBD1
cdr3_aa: CASGGQGIKPQHF
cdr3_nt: TGTGCCAGCGGTGGACAGGGAATCAAGCCCCAGCATTTT

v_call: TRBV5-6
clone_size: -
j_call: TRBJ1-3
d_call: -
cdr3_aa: CASSWTGTLKGGNTIYF
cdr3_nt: TGTGCCAGCAGCTGGACCGGGACCCTAAAGGGGGGAAACACCATATATTTT

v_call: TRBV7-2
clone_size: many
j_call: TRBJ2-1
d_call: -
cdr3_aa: CASSLAERVGQFF
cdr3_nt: TGTGCCAGCAGCTTAGCGGAGCGGGTGGGGCAGTTCTTC

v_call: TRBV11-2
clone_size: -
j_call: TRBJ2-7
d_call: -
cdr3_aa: CASSYGGMGEQYF
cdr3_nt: TGTGCCAGCAGCTACGGTGGTATGGGCGAGCAGTACTTC

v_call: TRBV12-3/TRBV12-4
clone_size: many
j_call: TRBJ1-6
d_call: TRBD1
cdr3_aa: CASSTGQRLSPLHF
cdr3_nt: TGTGCCAGCAGTACGGGACAGAGACTTTCACCCCTCCACTTT

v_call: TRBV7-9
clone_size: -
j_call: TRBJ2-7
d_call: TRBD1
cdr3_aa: CASSWGLTGQGGEQYF
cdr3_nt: TGTGCCAGCAGCTGGGGATTGACGGGACAGGGAGGCGAGCAGTACTTC

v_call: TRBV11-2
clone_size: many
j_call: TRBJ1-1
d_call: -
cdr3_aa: CASRLTENTEAFF
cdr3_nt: TGTGCCAGCAGGCTCACAGAGAACACTGAAGCTTTCTTT

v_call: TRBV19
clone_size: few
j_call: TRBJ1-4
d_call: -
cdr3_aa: CASTEGGLFF
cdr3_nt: TGTGCCAGTACGGAGGGAGGACTGTTTTTT

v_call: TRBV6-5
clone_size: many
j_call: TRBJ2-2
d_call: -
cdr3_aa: CASSYSHRALFAGELFF
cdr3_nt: TGTGCCAGCAGTTACTCCCACAGGGCCCTATTCGCCGGGGAGCTGTTTTTT

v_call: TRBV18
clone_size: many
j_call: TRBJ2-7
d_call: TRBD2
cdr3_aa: CASSGSGRSSYEQYF
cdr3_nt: TGTGCCAGCTCGGGGAGCGGGAGAAGCTCCTACGAGCAGTACTTC

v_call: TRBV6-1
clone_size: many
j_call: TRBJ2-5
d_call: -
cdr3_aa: CASRPLKGPQETQYF
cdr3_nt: TGTGCCAGCAGACCTCTCAAGGGGCCCCAAGAGACCCAGTACTTC

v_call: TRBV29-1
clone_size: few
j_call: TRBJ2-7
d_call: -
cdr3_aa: CSVALADPMEQYF
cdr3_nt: TGCAGCGTTGCTCTAGCAGACCCTATGGAGCAGTACTTC

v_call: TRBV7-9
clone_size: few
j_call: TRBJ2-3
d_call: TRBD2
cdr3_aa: CASSRDSSGGGDTQYF
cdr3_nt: TGTGCCAGCAGTCGGGACTCTAGCGGGGGGGGGGATACGCAGTATTTT

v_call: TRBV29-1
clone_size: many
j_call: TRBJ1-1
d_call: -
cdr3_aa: CSVGRQGHAGEAFF
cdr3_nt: TGCAGCGTTGGCCGTCAGGGGCACGCCGGCGAAGCTTTCTTT

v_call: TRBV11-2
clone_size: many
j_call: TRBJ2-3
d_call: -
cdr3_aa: CASSSIHPAGGADTQYF
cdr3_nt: TGTGCCAGCAGCTCAATCCACCCCGCCGGGGGAGCAGATACGCAGTATTTT

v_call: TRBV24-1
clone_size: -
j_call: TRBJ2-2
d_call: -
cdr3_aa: CATSDLVGGPGELFF
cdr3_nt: TGTGCCACCAGTGATTTGGTAGGGGGGCCCGGGGAGCTGTTTTTT

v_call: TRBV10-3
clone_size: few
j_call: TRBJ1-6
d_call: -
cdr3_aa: CAISEDGNNSPLHF
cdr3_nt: TGTGCCATCAGTGAAGACGGAAATAATTCACCCCTCCACTTT

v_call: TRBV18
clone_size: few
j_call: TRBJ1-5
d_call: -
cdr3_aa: CASSPRGISNQPQHF
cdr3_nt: TGTGCCAGCTCACCACGGGGGATTAGCAATCAGCCCCAGCATTTT

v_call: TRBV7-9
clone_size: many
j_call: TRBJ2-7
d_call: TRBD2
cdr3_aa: CASSLGGTSGGTSYEQYF
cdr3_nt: TGTGCCAGCAGCTTAGGCGGGACTAGCGGGGGGACATCCTACGAGCAGTACTTC

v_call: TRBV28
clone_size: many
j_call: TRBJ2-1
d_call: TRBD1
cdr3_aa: CASTLNRGNEQFF
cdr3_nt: TGTGCCAGCACCCTAAACAGGGGTAATGAGCAGTTCTTC

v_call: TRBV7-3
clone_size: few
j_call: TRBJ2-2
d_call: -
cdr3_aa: CASSFWNTGELFF
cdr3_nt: TGTGCCAGCAGCTTCTGGAACACCGGGGAGCTGTTTTTT

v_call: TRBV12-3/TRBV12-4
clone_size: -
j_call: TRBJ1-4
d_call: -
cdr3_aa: CASSPPGSTNEKLFF
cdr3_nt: TGTGCCAGCAGCCCGCCGGGCTCCACTAATGAAAAACTGTTTTTT

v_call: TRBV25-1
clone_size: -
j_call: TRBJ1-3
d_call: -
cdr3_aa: CASSEWARGPLGAGNTIYF
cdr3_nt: TGTGCCAGCAGTGAATGGGCTCGAGGTCCCCTGGGCGCTGGAAACACCATATATTTT

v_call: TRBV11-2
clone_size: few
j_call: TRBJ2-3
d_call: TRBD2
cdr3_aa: CASSSGLAGPSTDTQYF
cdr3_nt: TGTGCCAGCAGCTCGGGACTAGCGGGGCCTTCCACAGATACGCAGTATTTT

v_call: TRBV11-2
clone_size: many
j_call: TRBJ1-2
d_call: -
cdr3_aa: CASSPIRGNYGYTF
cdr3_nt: TGTGCCAGCAGCCCAATACGGGGAAACTATGGCTACACCTTC

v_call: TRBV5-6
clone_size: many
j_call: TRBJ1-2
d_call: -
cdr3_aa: CASSLVQANYGYTF
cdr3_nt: TGTGCCAGCAGCTTGGTACAGGCTAACTATGGCTACACCTTC

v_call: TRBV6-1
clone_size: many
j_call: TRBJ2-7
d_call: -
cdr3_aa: CASSYLSSDGEQYF
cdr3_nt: TGTGCCAGCAGTTACTTGTCGTCAGATGGCGAGCAGTACTTC

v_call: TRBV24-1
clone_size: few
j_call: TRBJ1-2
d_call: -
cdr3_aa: CATSDLRGYTF
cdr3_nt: TGTGCCACCAGTGATTTGCGCGGCTACACCTTC

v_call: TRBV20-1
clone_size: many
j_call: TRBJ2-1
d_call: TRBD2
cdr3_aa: CSADSGGANNEQFF
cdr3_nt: TGCAGTGCGGATAGCGGGGGGGCCAACAATGAGCAGTTCTTC

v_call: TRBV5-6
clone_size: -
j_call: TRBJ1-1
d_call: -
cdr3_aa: CASSQKGIPEAFF
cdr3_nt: TGTGCCAGCAGCCAAAAGGGTATACCTGAAGCTTTCTTT

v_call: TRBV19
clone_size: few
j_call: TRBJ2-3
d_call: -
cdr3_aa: CASDPTGRADTQYF
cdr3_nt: TGTGCCAGTGACCCGACAGGGAGGGCAGATACGCAGTATTTT

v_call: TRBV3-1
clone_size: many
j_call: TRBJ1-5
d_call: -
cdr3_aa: CASSQGIGVRGDQPQHF
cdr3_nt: TGTGCCAGCAGCCAAGGAATTGGTGTGAGAGGGGATCAGCCCCAGCATTTT

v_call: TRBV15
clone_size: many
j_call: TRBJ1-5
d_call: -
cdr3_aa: CATSRQGLNQPQHF
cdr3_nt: TGTGCCACCAGCAGACAGGGTTTGAATCAGCCCCAGCATTTT

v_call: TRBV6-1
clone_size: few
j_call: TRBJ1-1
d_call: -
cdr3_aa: CASSEASPNTEAFF
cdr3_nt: TGTGCCAGCAGTGAAGCGTCTCCGAACACTGAAGCTTTCTTT

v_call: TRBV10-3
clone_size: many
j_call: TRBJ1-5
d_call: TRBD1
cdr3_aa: CAISEGQGAVGQPQHF
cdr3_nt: TGTGCCATCAGTGAGGGACAGGGGGCAGTGGGACAGCCCCAGCATTTT

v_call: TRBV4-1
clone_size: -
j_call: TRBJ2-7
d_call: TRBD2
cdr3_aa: CASSQVEASGPTYEQYF
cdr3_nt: TGCGCCAGCAGCCAAGTTGAGGCTAGCGGGCCAACCTACGAGCAGTACTTC

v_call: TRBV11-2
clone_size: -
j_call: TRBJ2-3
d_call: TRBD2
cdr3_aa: CASSFGVGGLARNTQYF
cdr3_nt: TGTGCCAGCAGCTTCGGGGTAGGGGGACTAGCGCGGAATACGCAGTATTTT

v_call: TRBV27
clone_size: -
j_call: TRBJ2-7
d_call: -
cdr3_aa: CASTSGTSGSYEQYF
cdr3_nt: TGTGCCAGCACCTCGGGAACGTCAGGGTCCTACGAGCAGTACTTC

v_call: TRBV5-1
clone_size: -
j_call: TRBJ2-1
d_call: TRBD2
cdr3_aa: CASSENLAGGPGSRSYNEQFF
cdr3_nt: TGCGCCAGCAGCGAAAACCTAGCGGGAGGGCCTGGAAGTCGCTCCTACAATGAGCAGTTCTTC

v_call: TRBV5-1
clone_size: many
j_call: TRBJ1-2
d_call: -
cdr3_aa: CASSLDGQGRGYTF
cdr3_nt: TGCGCCAGCAGCTTGGATGGGCAGGGGAGAGGCTACACCTTC

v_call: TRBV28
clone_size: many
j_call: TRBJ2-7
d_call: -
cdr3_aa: CASRAVGSSYEQYF
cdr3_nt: TGTGCCAGCAGGGCGGTAGGGAGTTCCTACGAGCAGTACTTC

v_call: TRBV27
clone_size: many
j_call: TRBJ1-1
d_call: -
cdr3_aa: CASSLSIDWKNTEAFF
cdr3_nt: TGTGCCAGCAGTTTATCGATTGATTGGAAGAACACTGAAGCTTTCTTT

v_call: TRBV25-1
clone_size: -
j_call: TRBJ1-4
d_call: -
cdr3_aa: CASSEWSENEKLFF
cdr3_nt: TGTGCCAGCAGTGAATGGTCAGAGAATGAAAAACTGTTTTTT

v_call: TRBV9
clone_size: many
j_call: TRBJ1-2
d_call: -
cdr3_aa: CASSVGTGYTF
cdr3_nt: TGTGCCAGCAGCGTAGGTACTGGCTACACCTTC

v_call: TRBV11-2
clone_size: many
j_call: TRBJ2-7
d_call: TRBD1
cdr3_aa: CASSSGTGAEQYF
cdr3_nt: TGTGCCAGCAGCTCGGGGACAGGTGCCGAGCAGTACTTC

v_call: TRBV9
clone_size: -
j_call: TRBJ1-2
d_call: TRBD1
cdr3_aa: CASSSDPTGGSDGYTF
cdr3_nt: TGTGCCAGCAGCTCGGATCCGACAGGGGGCTCGGATGGCTACACCTTC

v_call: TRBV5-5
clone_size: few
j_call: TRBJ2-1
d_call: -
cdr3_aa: CASSRMDEQFF
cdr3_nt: TGTGCCAGCAGCCGGATGGATGAGCAGTTCTTC

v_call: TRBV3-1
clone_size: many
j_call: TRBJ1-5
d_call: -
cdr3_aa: CASSPRDTNQPQHF
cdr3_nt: TGTGCCAGCAGCCCCCGGGACACCAATCAGCCCCAGCATTTT

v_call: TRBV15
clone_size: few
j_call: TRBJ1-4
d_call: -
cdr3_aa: CATSPTWGQLNEKLFF
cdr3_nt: TGTGCCACCAGCCCTACGTGGGGCCAGCTTAATGAAAAACTGTTTTTT

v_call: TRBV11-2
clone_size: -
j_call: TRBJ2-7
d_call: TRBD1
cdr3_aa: CASSFSRTGAYEQYF
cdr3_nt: TGTGCCAGCAGCTTTTCCCGGACAGGGGCCTACGAGCAGTACTTC

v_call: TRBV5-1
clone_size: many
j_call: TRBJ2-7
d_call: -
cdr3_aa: CASSLARGTIHPYEQYF
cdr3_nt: TGCGCCAGCAGCTTGGCCAGGGGTACGATCCACCCCTACGAGCAGTACTTC

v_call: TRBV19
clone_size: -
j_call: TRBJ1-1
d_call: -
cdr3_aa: CASTWTPQNTEAFF
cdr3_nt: TGTGCCAGTACTTGGACACCCCAGAACACTGAAGCTTTCTTT

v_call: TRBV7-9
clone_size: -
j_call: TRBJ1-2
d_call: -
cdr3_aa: CASSPGTPGYTF
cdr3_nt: TGTGCCAGCAGTCCCGGGACGCCTGGCTACACCTTC

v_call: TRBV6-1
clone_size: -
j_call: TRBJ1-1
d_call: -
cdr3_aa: CASSEGGATEAFF
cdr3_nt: TGTGCCAGCAGTGAGGGCGGGGCCACTGAAGCTTTCTTT

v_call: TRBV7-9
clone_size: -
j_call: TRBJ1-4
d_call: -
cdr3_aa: CASSLGGYEKLFF
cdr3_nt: TGTGCCAGCAGCTTAGGAGGGTATGAAAAACTGTTTTTT

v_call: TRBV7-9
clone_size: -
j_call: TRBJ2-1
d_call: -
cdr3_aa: CASSLWRTSDYNEQFF
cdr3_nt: TGTGCCAGCAGCTTATGGCGGACATCAGACTACAATGAGCAGTTCTTC

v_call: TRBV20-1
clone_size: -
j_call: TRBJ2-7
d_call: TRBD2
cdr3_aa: CSARTSGPYEQYF
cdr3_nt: TGCAGTGCCAGGACTAGCGGGCCCTACGAGCAGTACTTC